These 23 T cell receptor beta chains originate from one sample sequenced in a study of blood T cell repertoires in COVID-19. Assay used: immunoSEQ multiplex PCR; TCRdb lists only in-frame clones, some missing. The sample shows more than 250,000 clones, approximately 85% of them seen only once. Source material: peripheral blood. These receptors were taken from a woman aged 45-65 years with acute or convalescent COVID-19.

V and J are TRBV27 and TRBJ1-5, with TRBD1 identical over 8 bases. The CDR3 runs to 14 residues. The ends lost 6 bases at V and 5 bases at J; junction bases unmatched: 6. CDR1 and CDR2 (germline): MNHEY, SMNVEV (reference sequence). This chain's CDR3 is CASRPGQGDQPQHF. CDR3 nucleotides: TGTGCCAGCAGACCTGGACAGGGTGATCAGCCCCAGCATTTT.

CDR3: CASSQVLATIGNTIYF. CDR3 coding DNA: TGTGCCAGCAGCCAAGTCTTAGCAACGATTGGAAACACCATATATTTT. The chain has TRBV4-2 and TRBJ1-3; unclear D gene. This CDR3 spans 16 amino acids. Germline values: CDR1 LGHNA, CDR2 YNFKEQ. Trimming left V 1 base short and J 3 bases short, with 13 bases between.

V gene TRBV19 combines with J gene TRBJ2-5, with unresolved D. The germline V gene encodes CDR1 LNHDA and CDR2 SQIVND (reference sequence). The CDR3 loop spans 14 amino acids. V lost 0 bases, J lost 2 bases, and 7 bases lay in between. The DNA of the CDR3 is TGTGCCAGTAGTATAGACAGAAGACAAGAGACCCAGTACTTC. This sequence encodes CASSIDRRQETQYF.

The chain has TRBV4-2 and TRBJ2-3, with D tentatively TRBD2 (5 bases). The CDR3 has 14 amino acids. The germline V and J ends were trimmed by 1 base and 3 bases, with 8 bases remaining between them. Germline V lookup: CDR1 LGHNA, CDR2 YNFKEQ. In DNA, the CDR3 is TGTGCCAGCAGCCAAGGAGGCGGGACAGATACGCAGTATTTT. Translated, it gives CASSQGGGTDTQYF.

The CDR3 sequence is CASSSGLSNEKLFF. The CDR3 nucleotides are TGTGCCAGCAGCTCCGGACTCTCTAATGAAAAACTGTTTTTT. The chain joins TRBV7-9 to TRBJ1-4, with D unclear. V was pared by 4 bases and J by 3 bases, with 9 bases between. This CDR3 spans 14 amino acids. CDR1 is SEHNR and CDR2 is FQNEAQ in the germline V gene (reference sequence). The full variable domain, completed using reference TRBV7-9 and TRBJ1-4, is DTGVSQNPRHKITKRGQNVTFRCDPISEHNRLYWYRQTLGQGPEFLTYFQNEAQLEKSRLLSDRFSAERPKGSFSTLEIQRTEQGDSAMYLCASSSGLSNEKLFFGSGTQLSVL.

This chain connects TRBV19 to TRBJ2-3; 12 bases align to TRBD2. V was pared by 10 bases and J by 5 bases, with 10 bases of the junction left unmatched. Germline lookup yields CDR1 LNHDA and CDR2 SQIVND (reference sequence). The CDR3 extends over 15 amino acids. The CDR3 region is CAIGLAGMPGDTQYF. In DNA form, the CDR3 reads TGTGCCATTGGACTAGCGGGAATGCCCGGAGATACGCAGTATTTT.

This clone was seen only a few times. The rearrangement joins TRBV7-6 to TRBJ2-2; TRBD2 aligns across 9 bases. Germline lookup yields CDR1 SGHVS and CDR2 FNYEAQ. The CDR3 sequence is 15 residues long. Trimming at V came to 5 bases and at J to 4 bases, leaving 5 bases not matched to a gene. Here the CDR3 reads CASSTRLAVTGELFF. As DNA, the CDR3 is TGTGCCAGCAGCACGAGACTAGCGGTCACCGGGGAGCTGTTTTTT.

The rearrangement uses TRBV3-1 (or the pseudogene TRBV3-2) and TRBJ2-1; 7 positions agree with TRBD2. The trim removed 4 bases at V and 0 bases at J, leaving 12 bases unmatched. This CDR3 has 18 residues. Germline-derived CDR1 and CDR2 are LGHDT and YNNKEL (reference sequence). The chain's CDR3 is CASSRERGSGISYNEQFF. CDR3 in DNA: TGTGCCAGCAGCCGAGAGCGAGGGAGCGGGATCTCCTACAATGAGCAGTTCTTC.

The chain carries TRBV24-1 and TRBJ1-2; 10 bases are shared with TRBD1. Germline V lookup: CDR1 KGHDR, CDR2 SFDVKD. The CDR3 runs 16 residues. Germline trimming cut 3 bases from V and 5 bases from J; bases unmatched to any gene: 8. The CDR3 reads CATSDDRTGGVYGYTF. In DNA, the CDR3 is TGTGCCACCAGTGATGACCGGACAGGGGGTGTATATGGCTACACCTTC.

The CDR3 DNA reads TGTGCCAGTAGTATAGGGCTAGCGGGAGTTAAGTACAATGAGCAGTTCTTC. Residues: CASSIGLAGVKYNEQFF. The rearrangement joins TRBV19 to TRBJ2-1; 10 bases align to TRBD2. The CDR3 length is 17 residues. V dropped 1 base and J dropped 4; count of bases not matched to a gene: 7. Germline lookup yields CDR1 LNHDA and CDR2 SQIVND (reference sequence).

The rearrangement uses TRBV5-1 and TRBJ1-1, with 8 bases identical to TRBD1. CDR1 is SGHRS and CDR2 is YFSETQ in the germline V gene. V was pared by 1 base and J by 3 bases, with 5 bases of the junction left unmatched. The CDR3 has 15 amino acids. The CDR3 region is CASSLTGGTYTEAFF. The CDR3 nucleotides are TGCGCCAGCAGCTTGACAGGGGGTACGTACACTGAAGCTTTCTTT.

The chain links TRBV21-1 to TRBJ2-2; the table assigns TRBD2, which was not confirmed against the DNA. TRBV21-1 is listed as a pseudogene. The CDR3 has 14 amino acids. In DNA form, the CDR3 reads TGTGCCAGCAGCCTGGGGGAGGACACCGGGGAGCTGTTTTTT. Amino acid sequence: CASSLGEDTGELFF.

The rearrangement joins TRBV9 to TRBJ1-3; 10 positions match TRBD1. This CDR3 spans 17 amino acids. Per germline, CDR1 SGDLS and CDR2 YYNGEE. V lost 3 bases to trimming and J lost 0 bases; unmatched junction nucleotides: 6. DNA of the CDR3: TGTGCCAGCAGCGAGCACGGGACAGGGGTCTCTGGAAACACCATATATTTT. The encoded protein is CASSEHGTGVSGNTIYF.

The chain uses TRBV9 and TRBJ2-7; D perhaps matches TRBD1 (7 bases). Deletions cut 4 bases from V and 5 bases from J, with 10 bases between. The CDR3 is made up of 12 amino acids. The V gene's germline CDR1 is SGDLS and CDR2 YYNGEE. The CDR3 protein is CASSQGGNEQYF. CDR3 in DNA: TGTGCCAGCAGCCAGGGGGGCAACGAGCAGTACTTC.

This clone was detected only once. This CDR3 is CASSVHSGRDYEQYF. The DNA for the CDR3 is TGTGCCAGCAGCGTCCATTCCGGGAGAGACTACGAGCAGTACTTC. The chain uses TRBV9 and TRBJ2-7, with D possibly TRBD2 on 6 matching bases. V shed 2 bases and J shed 3 bases, with 15 bases lying between them. This CDR3 spans 15 amino acids. Germline loops: CDR1 SGDLS, CDR2 YYNGEE.

This chain connects TRBV7-3 to TRBJ2-1; the match to TRBD2 covers 8 bases. Germline trimming cut 5 bases from V and 6 bases from J; bases unmatched to any gene: 3. This CDR3 is 13 amino acids long. Germline-derived CDR1 and CDR2 are SGHTA and FQGTGA. CDR3 sequence (DNA): TGTGCCAGCAGCATCGGACTAGCCAATGAGCAGTTCTTC. Encoded protein: CASSIGLANEQFF.

This clone was observed once. This chain links TRBV18 with TRBJ2-7; TRBD2 agrees at 7 bases. Germline V lookup: CDR1 KGHSH, CDR2 LQKENI. Losses at the gene ends were 6 bases for V and 4 bases for J; bases not matched to a gene: 12. The CDR3 runs to 15 residues. In nucleotides, the CDR3 is TGTGCCAGCTCCCCGGGGGAGGGTCGGGCGTACGAGCAGTACTTC. Encoded protein: CASSPGEGRAYEQYF. The full variable domain, completed using reference TRBV18 and TRBJ2-7, is NAGVMQNPRHLVRRRGQEARLRCSPMKGHSHVYWYRQLPEEGLKFMVYLQKENIIDESGMPKERFSAEFPKEGPSILRIQQVVRGDSAAYFCASSPGEGRAYEQYFGPGTRLTVT.

The chain couples TRBV28 to TRBJ1-5; a possible D gene is TRBD1 (5 bases). V lost 6 bases and J lost 3, with 12 bases in between. CDR1 is MDHEN and CDR2 is SYDVKM in the germline V gene. This CDR3 is 14 amino acids long. The CDR3 sequence: CASSTTASNQPQHF. The CDR3 DNA follows: TGTGCCAGCAGCACGACAGCCTCCAATCAGCCCCAGCATTTT.

This chain uses TRBV2 with TRBJ1-5; 7 bases are a match to TRBD1. Per germline, CDR1 SNHLY and CDR2 FYNNEI. The J segment lost 4 bases and the V segment lost 4 bases, leaving 1 base of the junction unmatched. This CDR3 spans 13 amino acids. CDR3 residues: CASSATGNQPQHF. CDR3 DNA sequence: TGTGCCAGCAGTGCGACAGGGAATCAGCCCCAGCATTTT.

The chain uses TRBV12-3 or TRBV12-4 and TRBJ1-1, with 7 bases lining up with TRBD1. The V and J ends lost 2 bases and 6 bases, in that order; junction bases with no gene match: 3. This CDR3 contains 13 residues. CDR3 sequence reads: CASSLTDRAEAFF. CDR3 DNA: TGTGCCAGCAGTTTAACAGACAGGGCTGAAGCTTTCTTT.

The chain combines TRBV28 with TRBJ2-7; no firm D call. Per the germline V gene, CDR1 is MDHEN and CDR2 is SYDVKM. CDR3 length: 14 amino acids. The germline V and J ends were trimmed by 1 base and 2 bases, with 9 bases remaining between them. The CDR3 DNA is TGTGCCAGCAGTTTATTTATCGGAGCCTACGAGCAGTACTTC. Its protein product is CASSLFIGAYEQYF. Combining the CDR3 with reference TRBV28 and TRBJ2-7 gives the whole variable domain DVKVTQSSRYLVKRTGEKVFLECVQDMDHENMFWYRQDPGLGLRLIYFSYDVKMKEKGDIPEGYSVSREKKERFSLILESASTNQTSMYLCASSLFIGAYEQYFGPGTRLTVT.

The V and J genes are TRBV7-2 and TRBJ1-3; 12 nucleotides agree with TRBD1. V lost 5 bases to trimming and J lost 0 bases; unmatched junction nucleotides: 8. This CDR3 spans 18 amino acids. Germline CDR1 SGHTA, CDR2 FQGNSA. The DNA of the CDR3 is TGTGCCAGCAGCCCCCGGGACAGGGGGCACGTCTCTGGAAACACCATATATTTT. Its translation: CASSPRDRGHVSGNTIYF.

The chain combines TRBV15 with TRBJ2-2; the match to TRBD1 covers 7 bases. Germline CDR1 reads LNHNV; CDR2 reads YYDKDF (reference sequence). J gave up 6 bases and V 0 bases, and 10 bases lay outside the gene matches. The CDR3 runs 17 residues. CDR3 in amino acids: CATSRDTGRGNSGELFF. CDR3 sequence (DNA): TGTGCCACCAGCAGAGATACAGGCAGGGGGAATTCCGGGGAGCTGTTTTTT.